The 19 T cell receptor beta chains reported below all come from one sample, sequenced in a study of CD8 T cells in Susac syndrome. Reverse transcription of about 0.45 to 1 ug RNA was performed with random hexamers. TCRdb itself ran the immunoSEQ multiplex PCR reads through MiXCR, one entry per CDR3 protein. This sample carries roughly 110,000 distinct CDR3 sequences, roughly 94% of them seen once, and the ten largest clones take over 0.4%. Sequencing was performed on CD8+ T cells from PBMCs. These receptor sequences come from a human donor with Susac syndrome.

DNA of the CDR3: TGTGCCAGCAGTTCCAGGACGGGGTCCTACGAGCAGTACTTC. Translating it yields CASSSRTGSYEQYF. The chain recombines TRBV12-3 or TRBV12-4 with TRBJ2-7; weak D call: TRBD2 (5 bases). The V end was cut by 4 bases, the J end by 1 base, with 11 bases between. The CDR3 spans 14 residues.

This rearrangement joins TRBV9 to TRBJ2-3; no reliable D call. CDR3 size: 15 residues. Looked up from germline, CDR1 is SGDLS and CDR2 is YYNGEE. The V end was cut by 0 bases, the J end by 4 bases, with 12 bases between. CDR3 in amino acids: CASSVGEALADTQYF. As DNA, the CDR3 is TGTGCCAGCAGCGTAGGTGAGGCCTTGGCAGATACGCAGTATTTT.

This clonotype was observed a single time. The rearrangement links TRBV2 to TRBJ2-1, with a weak D call TRBD2 (6 bases). The germline CDR1 and CDR2 sequences are SNHLY and FYNNEI. Trimming shortened V by 0 bases and J by 6 bases, and 9 bases separated the two germline ends. The CDR3 consists of 14 residues. The DNA of the CDR3 is TGTGCCAGCAGTGAAGCGCTCGGGAGCAATGAGCAGTTCTTC. This codes for CASSEALGSNEQFF.

V usage is TRBV6-5 and J usage is TRBJ1-1, with 8 bases fitting TRBD1. The CDR3 runs to 16 residues. V was pared by 4 bases and J by 1 base, with 8 bases of the junction left unmatched. The germline gives CDR1 MNHEY, CDR2 SVGAGI. CDR3 in DNA: TGTGCCAGCAGTTCCTCACGGACAGGGAAGAACACTGAAGCTTTCTTT. It specifies CASSSSRTGKNTEAFF.

The chain has TRBV7-8 and TRBJ2-5, with D perhaps assigned TRBD1 or TRBD2 (5 bases each). The germline gives CDR1 SGHVS, CDR2 FQNEAQ. Trimming cost V 4 bases and J 4 bases, with 13 bases left between them. There are 14 residues in the CDR3. CDR3 loop: CASSSGLGIETQYF. The CDR3 DNA sequence: TGTGCCAGCAGCTCGGGGCTCGGTATAGAGACCCAGTACTTC.

The V and J genes are TRBV20-1 and TRBJ1-4; 11 positions agree with TRBD1. CDR1 is DFQATT and CDR2 is SNEGSKA in the germline V gene (reference sequence). This CDR3 has 16 residues. J was trimmed by 7 bases and V by 1 base; bases with no gene match: 8. The CDR3 region has the DNA TGCAGTGCTAGAGTCCCAGGGGACAGGGGGGCTGAAAAACTGTTTTTT. This gives the protein CSARVPGDRGAEKLFF.

The V and J genes are TRBV29-1 and TRBJ2-3, with D hard to call. CDR3 length equals 14 residues. V dropped 3 bases and J dropped 1 base, with 11 bases sitting between them. Looked up from germline, CDR1 is SQVTM and CDR2 is ANQGSEA. The CDR3 protein is CSVDTQRGTDTQYF. CDR3 in DNA: TGCAGCGTTGATACCCAGAGAGGCACAGATACGCAGTATTTT.

The rearrangement links TRBV9 to TRBJ2-2; D uncertain. The CDR3 covers 13 residues. V was trimmed by 0 bases and J by 3 bases, leaving 3 bases between them. The germline V gene has CDR1 SGDLS and CDR2 YYNGEE. CDR3 amino acids: CASSVVDTGELFF. CDR3 DNA: TGTGCCAGCAGCGTAGTGGACACCGGGGAGCTGTTTTTT.

The chain couples TRBV4-1 to TRBJ2-5; D not certain. The germline gives CDR1 MGHRA, CDR2 YSYEKL. The V end was cut by 0 bases, the J end by 2 bases, with 7 bases between. CDR3 length: 14 residues. For the CDR3, the DNA is TGCGCCAGCAGCCAAGAGAGGCTTCAAGAGACCCAGTACTTC. It is translated as CASSQERLQETQYF.

This rearrangement joins TRBV6-2 or TRBV6-3 to TRBJ2-1, with a possible D match to TRBD2 (6 bases). Germline CDR1 and CDR2: MNHEY and SVGEGT. The V end lost 2 bases, the J end lost 6 bases, and 8 bases lay between the germline ends. This CDR3 region has 13 residues. The CDR3 spells CASSYGGLNEQFF. The CDR3 DNA follows: TGTGCCAGCAGTTACGGAGGGCTCAATGAGCAGTTCTTC.

This chain joins TRBV6-5 and TRBJ2-1; the match to TRBD2 covers 8 bases. Trimming at V came to 5 bases and at J to 3 bases, leaving 3 bases not matched to a gene. Germline V gene sequence: CDR1 MNHEY, CDR2 SVGAGI. The CDR3 sequence is 14 residues long. The CDR3 is CASSRSGSYNEQFF. The CDR3 DNA sequence: TGTGCCAGCAGTCGAAGCGGGAGCTACAATGAGCAGTTCTTC.

V and J are TRBV7-6 and TRBJ2-3; D remains ambiguous. The V end lost 4 bases, the J end lost 0 bases, and 5 bases lay between the germline ends. Germline V gene lookup returns CDR1 SGHVS and CDR2 FNYEAQ. The CDR3 is made up of 13 amino acids. The CDR3 is CASSYASTDTQYF. In DNA, the CDR3 is TGTGCCAGCAGCTACGCGAGCACAGATACGCAGTATTTT.

The genes are TRBV27 and TRBJ2-5, with D unresolved. The germline V gene encodes CDR1 MNHEY and CDR2 SMNVEV (reference sequence). CDR3 length: 13 amino acids. V dropped 1 base and J dropped 0 bases, with 3 bases sitting between them. The DNA for the CDR3 is TGTGCCAGCAGTTTATTGGACCAAGAGACCCAGTACTTC. Protein: CASSLLDQETQYF.

The chain couples TRBV9 to TRBJ1-1, with 8 bases fitting TRBD1. J gave up 5 bases and V 0 bases, and 6 bases lay outside the gene matches. The CDR3 runs to 15 residues. Germline-derived CDR1 and CDR2 are SGDLS and YYNGEE. DNA for the CDR3: TGTGCCAGCAGCGTAGGACAGGGGATGGGGACTGAAGCTTTCTTT. Its protein is CASSVGQGMGTEAFF.

The chain carries TRBV23-1 and TRBJ2-2; D is ambiguous. TRBV23-1 is assigned to the ORF class and has an uncertain function. This CDR3 comprises 15 residues. The germline V and J ends were trimmed by 0 bases and 1 base, with 6 bases remaining between them. The CDR3 coding sequence is TGCGCCAGCAGTCAATCCCAGGTGAACACCGGGGAGCTGTTTTTT. Its translation: CASSQSQVNTGELFF.

J is TRBJ2-7 and V is TRBV3-1; 13 bases align to TRBD2. V was clipped by 0 bases and J by 1 base; unmatched bases: 3. Germline values: CDR1 LGHDT, CDR2 YNNKEL (reference sequence). This CDR3 is built from 17 residues. CDR3 DNA: TGTGCCAGCAGCCAAGATGGGGGACTAGCGGGGTCCTACGAGCAGTACTTC. Protein: CASSQDGGLAGSYEQYF.

This clonotype appeared once. The rearrangement links TRBV19 to TRBJ2-7, with TRBD1 matching over 8 bases. Germline V CDR1 and CDR2: LNHDA, SQIVND (reference sequence). CDR3 size: 13 residues. V was pared by 5 bases and J by 7 bases, with 7 bases of the junction left unmatched. CDR3 coding DNA: TGTGCCAGTAGTCTGGGACAGGCCGAGGAGCAGTACTTC. Protein sequence: CASSLGQAEEQYF.

The chain recombines TRBV5-4 with TRBJ2-3, with 11 bases identical to TRBD2. CDR1 is SGHNT, CDR2 YYREEE, per germline (reference sequence). CDR3 length: 14 residues. J gave up 6 bases and V 6 bases, and 6 bases lay outside the gene matches. CDR3 amino acids: CASTTSGDLDTQYF. Here the CDR3 DNA reads TGTGCCAGCACGACTAGCGGGGACCTGGATACGCAGTATTTT.

The chain employs TRBV20-1 and TRBJ1-3, with a possible D match to TRBD1 (5 bases). The CDR3 loop spans 12 amino acids. Germline lookup yields CDR1 DFQATT and CDR2 SNEGSKA (reference sequence). Trimming removed 6 bases at V and 3 bases at J, with 9 bases between. CDR3 loop: CSAGTGGNTIYF. The CDR3 nucleotides read TGCAGTGCGGGGACGGGTGGAAACACCATATATTTT.